Included here is one T cell receptor (beta chain) sequence, with context. Study processing details: Amplification with reference gene primers provided the estimates of nucleated cell counts. Clones were sequenced by immunoSEQ multiplex PCR, and TCRdb holds only the in-frame ones, with some missing. D and trimming come from the DNA, and the V and J calls and clone size come from that table. The sample consists of around 200,000 clones, about nine tenths of them appearing once. The sample is drawn from a study of blood T cell repertoires in COVID-19. Overall study: Donors in the United States, Italy and Spain gave samples during acute or convalescent COVID-19. The analysed material was cDNA or gDNA that came from T cells, B-cell-depleted T cells, or PBMCs.

V was clipped by 4 bases and J by 0 bases; unmatched bases: 8. The CDR3 is made up of 16 amino acids. CDR1 LGHNA and CDR2 YSLEER come from the germline V gene. This clonotype was obtained from a woman between 50 and 59 years old with acute or convalescent COVID-19. Sample: peripheral blood. This sequence joins TRBV4-3 and TRBJ2-7; 8 bases are shared with TRBD2. The CDR3 loop is CASSRNLAGLSYEQYF. For the CDR3, the DNA is TGCGCCAGCAGCCGGAACCTAGCGGGCCTCTCCTACGAGCAGTACTTC.